A single sample gave rise to the 8 T cell receptor beta chains below, sequenced in a study of OX40 agonist ivuxolimab in advanced cancers. Sequenced by immunoSEQ multiplex PCR; TCRdb stores in-frame clones only, minus some. The table has over 60,000 clones, around 89% seen once. Sequences were derived from CD4+ or CD8+ T cells sorted from blood, sampled in a trial of the OX40 agonist ivuxolimab. The receptor set was obtained from an adult with an advanced solid tumor such as melanoma, head and neck, liver or kidney cancer.

The V and J genes are TRBV30 and TRBJ2-3; 10 bases fit TRBD2. The J segment lost 3 bases and the V segment lost 4 bases, leaving 1 base of the junction unmatched. The V gene's germline CDR1 is GTSNPN and CDR2 SVGIG (reference sequence). The CDR3 sequence is 13 residues long. CDR3 in DNA: TGTGCCTGGACTAGCGGGGGAACAGATACGCAGTATTTT. The encoded protein is CAWTSGGTDTQYF.

This chain connects TRBV5-6 to TRBJ1-2; 10 nucleotides line up with TRBD1. The CDR3 sequence is 15 residues long. CDR1 and CDR2 (germline): SGHDT, YYEEEE. V lost 4 bases and J lost 3; bases outside the gene matches: 6. CDR3 loop: CASSDPGTGDYGYTF. The CDR3 DNA sequence: TGTGCCAGCAGCGACCCCGGGACAGGGGACTATGGCTACACCTTC.

V gene TRBV9 combines with J gene TRBJ1-3, with D possibly TRBD1 on 5 matching bases. This CDR3 is 15 amino acids long. From germline, CDR1 is SGDLS and CDR2 YYNGEE. V lost 4 bases and J 0 bases, leaving 11 bases between the germline ends. The chain's CDR3 is CASSSQTDSGNTIYF. In nucleotides, the CDR3 is TGTGCCAGCAGCTCACAGACAGACTCTGGAAACACCATATATTTT.

The J gene is TRBJ2-5, the V gene TRBV18; D is perhaps TRBD1 (7 bases). The length of the CDR3 is 13 residues. V dropped 4 bases and J dropped 5 bases, with 11 bases sitting between them. Germline loops: CDR1 KGHSH, CDR2 LQKENI. CDR3 region: CASSLQGRETQYF. The CDR3 coding sequence is TGTGCCAGCTCACTACAGGGGAGGGAGACCCAGTACTTC.

This clone was counted a few times. At one end, the junction sequence differs from germline, possibly due to a read error. The chain couples TRBV4-1 to TRBJ2-1; D gene ambiguous. From germline, CDR1 is MGHRA and CDR2 YSYEKL. The CDR3 length is 13 residues. CDR3 residues: CASNQVMGNEQFF. The CDR3 DNA reads TGCGCCAGCAACCAAGTAATGGGAAATGAGCAGTTCTTC.

The rearrangement links TRBV28 to TRBJ2-7; D gene ambiguous. Trimming left V 8 bases short and J 6 bases short, with 17 bases between. The CDR3 has 13 residues. The V gene's germline CDR1 is MDHEN and CDR2 SYDVKM. As DNA, the CDR3 is TGTGCCAGCTCGGGTTCGCTGGCGGCCGAGCAGTACTTC. Its protein is CASSGSLAAEQYF. Combining the CDR3 with reference TRBV28 and TRBJ2-7 gives the whole variable domain DVKVTQSSRYLVKRTGEKVFLECVQDMDHENMFWYRQDPGLGLRLIYFSYDVKMKEKGDIPEGYSVSREKKERFSLILESASTNQTSMYLCASSGSLAAEQYFGPGTRLTVT.

The table lists this clone with a count of one. J is TRBJ1-3 and V is TRBV6-1; 12 bases align to TRBD1. Germline V gene lookup returns CDR1 MNHNS and CDR2 SASEGT. There are 15 residues in the CDR3. J gave up 4 bases and V 6 bases, and 4 bases lay outside the gene matches. Here the CDR3 DNA reads TGTGCCAGCAGGGGACAGGGGGCTTCGGGAAACACCATATATTTT. This gives the protein CASRGQGASGNTIYF.

V gene TRBV10-1 combines with J gene TRBJ1-3; the D gene is possibly TRBD1 (5 bases). The germline V gene has CDR1 WNHNN and CDR2 SYGVQD (reference sequence). Trimming took off 5 bases at V and 2 bases at J, with 10 bases between the two ends. CDR3 size: 14 residues. The CDR3: CASSPGSTGNTIYF. The CDR3 DNA reads TGCGCCAGCAGTCCAGGGAGTACTGGAAACACCATATATTTT.